A selection of T cell receptor beta chains follows, all from one sample in a study of blood T cell repertoires in COVID-19. Assay used: immunoSEQ multiplex PCR; TCRdb lists only in-frame clones, some missing. The sample records 300,000 or so clones, more than 90% being singletons. Material: PBMCs or T cells enriched from blood (not recorded which). These receptors originate from a man in his 60s who had recovered from COVID-19. Each CDR3 is given with its conserved first and last residue. The D gene is left open where the match is weak. A row's size may be missing; if present it is once, few, many or a size class.

CDR3: CASRRQQGAPEKLFF
DNA: TGTGCCAGCAGACGACAACAGGGGGCGCCGGAAAAACTGTTTTTT
D: TRBD1
V: TRBV2
J: TRBJ1-4
size: NA

CDR3: CATSAGAIDEQYF
DNA: TGTGCCACCAGTGCGGGAGCAATCGACGAGCAGTACTTC
D: NA
V: TRBV24-1
J: TRBJ2-7
size: NA

CDR3: CASSLEEYSPLHF
DNA: TGCGCCAGCAGCTTGGAGGAGTATTCACCCCTCCACTTT
D: NA
V: TRBV5-1
J: TRBJ1-6
size: NA

CDR3: CASSRDRGDGLTEAFF
DNA: TGTGCCAGCAGCCGGGACAGGGGCGATGGGTTGACTGAAGCTTTCTTT
D: TRBD1
V: TRBV7-9
J: TRBJ1-1
size: NA

CDR3: CASSFSTLNTEAFF
DNA: TGTGCCAGCAGTTTTTCAACACTGAACACTGAAGCTTTCTTT
D: NA
V: TRBV6-5
J: TRBJ1-1
size: NA

CDR3: CASSLEQALNLDTQYF
DNA: TGTGCCAGCAGCTTAGAACAGGCGCTGAATCTCGATACGCAGTATTTT
D: NA
V: TRBV7-2
J: TRBJ2-3
size: NA

CDR3: CASSLAGAGNTIYF
DNA: TGTGCCAGCAGCTTGGCCGGAGCGGGAAACACCATATATTTT
D: NA
V: TRBV5-4
J: TRBJ1-3
size: NA

CDR3: CASGFSDSNQPQHF
DNA: TGTGCTAGTGGTTTTTCAGATAGCAATCAGCCCCAGCATTTT
D: NA
V: TRBV12-5
J: TRBJ1-5
size: NA

CDR3: CASSLGSSGGDLPQYF
DNA: TGTGCCAGCAGCTTAGGTTCTAGCGGGGGGGACTTGCCCCAGTACTTC
D: TRBD2
V: TRBV7-2
J: TRBJ2-5
size: NA

CDR3: CASSSTNTGELFF
DNA: TGTGCCAGCAGTTCTACGAACACCGGGGAGCTGTTTTTT
D: NA
V: TRBV28
J: TRBJ2-2
size: NA

CDR3: CASSQGQRATNEKLFF
DNA: TGCGCCAGCAGCCAGGGACAGAGAGCAACTAATGAAAAACTGTTTTTT
D: TRBD1
V: TRBV5-1
J: TRBJ1-4
size: NA

CDR3: CSVGTLTGGELFF
DNA: TGCAGCGTTGGAACCCTAACTGGCGGGGAGCTGTTTTTT
D: NA
V: TRBV29-1
J: TRBJ2-2
size: once

CDR3: CASSEWAQIPYEQYF
DNA: TGTGCCAGCAGTGAGTGGGCCCAGATCCCCTACGAGCAGTACTTC
D: NA
V: TRBV6-1
J: TRBJ2-7
size: NA

CDR3: CASSLPPGEQYF
DNA: TGTGCCAGCAGTTTACCCCCCGGCGAGCAGTACTTC
D: NA
V: TRBV28
J: TRBJ2-7
size: NA

CDR3: CASNLERWTEAFF
DNA: TGTGCCAGTAATTTGGAGAGGTGGACTGAAGCTTTCTTT
D: NA
V: TRBV19
J: TRBJ1-1
size: NA

CDR3: CASSSTGVQPQHF
DNA: TGTGCCAGCAGCTCAACAGGGGTACAGCCCCAGCATTTT
D: TRBD1
V: TRBV7-2
J: TRBJ1-5
size: NA

CDR3: CASSRWGGDEQYF
DNA: TGTGCCAGCAGCCGGTGGGGCGGGGACGAGCAGTACTTC
D: NA
V: TRBV5-4
J: TRBJ2-7
size: NA

CDR3: CASSYQGQYNSPLHF
DNA: TGTGCCAGCAGCTACCAGGGGCAGTATAATTCACCCCTCCACTTT
D: NA
V: TRBV5-4
J: TRBJ1-6
size: NA

CDR3: CASSELLGAKNTEAFF
DNA: TGTGCCAGCAGTGAACTCCTGGGGGCGAAGAACACTGAAGCTTTCTTT
D: NA
V: TRBV6-1
J: TRBJ1-1
size: NA

CDR3: CASSLGEGGTEAFF
DNA: TGCGCCAGCAGCTTGGGGGAGGGCGGCACTGAAGCTTTCTTT
D: NA
V: TRBV5-1
J: TRBJ1-1
size: few

CDR3: CATSDPLSNQPQHF
DNA: TGTGCCACCAGTGATCCCCTTAGCAATCAGCCCCAGCATTTT
D: NA
V: TRBV24-1
J: TRBJ1-5
size: NA

CDR3: CASRAPRGASTEAFF
DNA: TGTGCCAGCAGGGCCCCGCGGGGGGCGTCCACTGAAGCTTTCTTT
D: NA
V: TRBV7-9
J: TRBJ1-1
size: NA

CDR3: CASSLAVGYEQYF
DNA: TGTGCCAGCAGCTTGGCCGTCGGCTACGAGCAGTACTTC
D: NA
V: TRBV5-6
J: TRBJ2-7
size: NA

CDR3: CASSDQGGTEAFF
DNA: TGCGCCAGCAGTGACCAGGGGGGCACTGAAGCTTTCTTT
D: TRBD1
V: TRBV10-1
J: TRBJ1-1
size: few

CDR3: CAQQTSGANVLTF
DNA: TGTGCCCAACAGACCTCTGGGGCCAACGTCCTGACTTTC
D: NA
V: TRBV30
J: TRBJ2-6
size: once

CDR3: CASSLGRGAGYF
DNA: TGTGCCAGCAGCTTGGGGCGGGGGGCCGGCTACTTC
D: TRBD2
V: TRBV5-6
J: TRBJ2-7
size: NA

CDR3: CASSSTFSGTGVGNTIYF
DNA: TGTGCCAGCAGCTCTACCTTCTCCGGGACAGGGGTCGGAAACACCATATATTTT
D: TRBD1
V: TRBV7-9
J: TRBJ1-3
size: NA

CDR3: CASSVDAGTYEQYF
DNA: TGTGCCAGCAGCGTAGATGCGGGAACCTACGAGCAGTACTTC
D: NA
V: TRBV9
J: TRBJ2-7
size: NA

CDR3: CAISSGTGPYEQYF
DNA: TGTGCCATCAGTTCCGGGACAGGACCCTACGAGCAGTACTTC
D: TRBD1
V: TRBV10-3
J: TRBJ2-7
size: NA

CDR3: CASSFVSDRNSPLHF
DNA: TGCGCCAGCAGCTTTGTCAGCGATCGAAATTCACCCCTCCACTTT
D: NA
V: TRBV5-1
J: TRBJ1-6
size: NA

CDR3: CASSFSGGGYEQYF
DNA: TGCGCCAGCAGCTTTAGCGGGGGAGGATACGAGCAGTACTTC
D: TRBD2
V: TRBV5-1
J: TRBJ2-7
size: NA

CDR3: CASRGQGGGNQPQHF
DNA: TGTGCCAGCAGAGGACAGGGAGGGGGCAATCAGCCCCAGCATTTT
D: TRBD1
V: TRBV6-5
J: TRBJ1-5
size: NA

CDR3: CASSPRDYRANTGELFF
DNA: TGTGCCAGCTCACCACGGGACTATAGGGCGAACACCGGGGAGCTGTTTTTT
D: TRBD2
V: TRBV18
J: TRBJ2-2
size: once

CDR3: CASSLVSTYEQYF
DNA: TGCGCCAGCAGCTTGGTGTCAACCTACGAGCAGTACTTC
D: NA
V: TRBV5-1
J: TRBJ2-7
size: NA

CDR3: CASSDTYEQYF
DNA: TGTGCCAGCAGTGACACCTACGAGCAGTACTTC
D: NA
V: TRBV25-1
J: TRBJ2-7
size: once

CDR3: CASSLYASRGNEQFF
DNA: TGTGCCAGCAGCTTGTACGCCAGCCGGGGGAATGAGCAGTTCTTC
D: NA
V: TRBV5-8
J: TRBJ2-1
size: NA

CDR3: CASSSWGGQPDTQYF
DNA: TGTGCCAGCAGCTCCTGGGGGGGGCAGCCAGATACGCAGTATTTT
D: NA
V: TRBV11-2
J: TRBJ2-3
size: NA

CDR3: CASSLTEAKNIQYF
DNA: TGTGCCAGCAGCTTGACAGAGGCCAAAAACATTCAGTACTTC
D: NA
V: TRBV7-9
J: TRBJ2-4
size: NA

CDR3: CATHPRQKNNSPLHF
DNA: TGTGCCACGCACCCTAGACAGAAGAATAATTCACCCCTCCACTTT
D: NA
V: TRBV6-6
J: TRBJ1-6
size: NA

CDR3: CASSNSKMNTEAFF
DNA: TGTGCCAGCAGCAACAGTAAAATGAACACTGAAGCTTTCTTT
D: NA
V: TRBV6-2/TRBV6-3
J: TRBJ1-1
size: few

CDR3: CASSDNTGGSQPQHF
DNA: TGTGCCAGCAGCGATAATACAGGGGGCAGTCAGCCCCAGCATTTT
D: TRBD1
V: TRBV7-9
J: TRBJ1-5
size: NA

CDR3: CATETGYGNTIYF
DNA: TGTGCCACCGAGACAGGGTATGGAAACACCATATATTTT
D: TRBD1
V: TRBV7-9
J: TRBJ1-3
size: NA

CDR3: CASSQGLADVTGELFF
DNA: TGTGCCAGCAGCCAAGGGCTAGCGGACGTCACCGGGGAGCTGTTTTTT
D: TRBD2
V: TRBV3-1/TRBV3-2
J: TRBJ2-2
size: NA